This T cell receptor beta chain emerged from a study of PD-L1 blockade in urothelial cancer. Study-level information: Between 0 and 3 prior chemotherapy regimens had been given to patients. The median number of T cells present in blood samples was some 140,000.

Anywhere from 1 to 8 samples came from each patient, spanning pretreatment and on-treatment. Germline values: CDR1 LNHDA, CDR2 SQIVND (reference sequence). This CDR3 is 15 amino acids long. V lost 3 bases and J lost 8; bases outside the gene matches: 10. Data came from immunoSEQ multiplex PCR; TCRdb stores just in-frame clones and leaves some out. The sample lists about 72,000 clones, about 85% occurring once. The TCR was taken from a man between 70 and 80 years old with urothelial cancer. This material consisted of PBMCs, taken around atezolizumab (anti-PD-L1) treatment. The chain couples TRBV19 to TRBJ2-1; TRBD2 matches at 7 bases. CDR3 amino acids: CASSMRGLIGDEQFF. As DNA, the CDR3 is TGTGCCAGTAGTATGAGGGGACTAATCGGCGATGAGCAGTTCTTC.